A selection of T cell receptor beta chains follows, all from one sample in a study of OX40 agonist ivuxolimab in advanced cancers. Data came from immunoSEQ multiplex PCR; TCRdb stores just in-frame clones and leaves some out. The table has approximately 58,000 clones, 70% to 90% seen once. Sequenced here: CD4+ or CD8+ T cells sorted from blood, sampled in a trial of the OX40 agonist ivuxolimab. All receptors come from an adult with an advanced solid tumor such as melanoma, head and neck, liver or kidney cancer. CDR3s include the opening cysteine and the closing phenylalanine or tryptophan. A D gene is named only where the DNA matches it firmly. Not all rows give a size; the values are once, few, many and, for expanded clones, a class.

>NA|TRBV7-8|TRBJ2-5|NA
CASSFPLGVQETQYF
TGTGCCAGCAGCTTCCCCCTCGGGGTCCAAGAGACCCAGTACTTC
>NA|TRBV27|TRBJ2-7|TRBD1
CASSFRGRYEQYF
TGTGCCAGCAGTTTCAGGGGGCGCTACGAGCAGTACTTC
>NA|TRBV5-4|TRBJ1-2|TRBD1
CASSFTGGFDYGYTF
TGTGCCAGCAGCTTCACAGGGGGATTTGACTATGGCTACACCTTC
>medium-sized|TRBV5-6|TRBJ1-2|NA
CASSLAFGVNYGYTF
TGTGCCAGCAGCTTGGCGTTTGGGGTAAACTATGGCTACACCTTC
>NA|TRBV10-3|TRBJ2-7|TRBD2
CAISESSGRAYEQYF
TGTGCCATCAGTGAGTCTAGCGGGAGGGCCTACGAGCAGTACTTC
>NA|TRBV10-3|TRBJ1-4|NA
CAISPATNEKLFF
TGTGCCATCAGCCCTGCAACTAATGAAAAACTGTTTTTT
>NA|TRBV7-8|TRBJ2-6|NA
CASTFQGGANVLTF
TGTGCCAGCACCTTCCAGGGGGGGGCCAACGTCCTGACTTTC
>NA|TRBV5-6|TRBJ1-2|NA
CASSLPGRNYGYTF
TGTGCCAGCAGCCTACCTGGAAGAAACTATGGCTACACCTTC
>NA|TRBV6-6|TRBJ2-7|TRBD2
CASSYSSTSGYEQYF
TGTGCCAGCAGTTACTCGAGTACTAGCGGATACGAGCAGTACTTC
>NA|TRBV6-5|TRBJ2-7|NA
CASSPRFSKGGEQYF
TGTGCCAGCAGCCCACGGTTCTCAAAGGGGGGAGAGCAGTACTTC
>NA|TRBV30|TRBJ1-2|NA
CAWSVLAGRNGYTF
TGTGCCTGGAGTGTTTTGGCAGGGAGGAATGGCTACACCTTC
>once|TRBV4-1|TRBJ1-3|TRBD1
CASSQGQGPRSGNTIYF
TGCGCCAGCAGCCAAGGACAGGGGCCGAGGAGTGGAAACACCATATATTTT
>NA|TRBV28|TRBJ2-3|TRBD2
CASSSVAGGADTQYF
TGTGCCAGCAGTTCGGTAGCGGGGGGGGCAGATACGCAGTATTTT
>NA|TRBV7-9|TRBJ1-5|NA
CASSLLTGQPQHF
TGTGCCAGCAGCCTCCTAACGGGTCAGCCCCAGCATTTT
>NA|TRBV7-6|TRBJ2-5|TRBD2
CASSLGGTSGVQETQYF
TGTGCCAGCAGCTTGGGTGGGACTAGCGGGGTTCAAGAGACCCAGTACTTC
>NA|TRBV18|TRBJ1-5|NA
CASSPGRDQPQHF
TGTGCCAGCTCACCTGGTCGTGATCAGCCCCAGCATTTT
>few|TRBV10-2|TRBJ1-1|NA
CASSEVQWDTEAFF
TGCGCCAGCAGTGAGGTTCAGTGGGACACTGAAGCTTTCTTT
>NA|TRBV18|TRBJ1-5|NA
CASSPGSGNQPQHF
TGTGCCAGCTCACCAGGATCTGGGAATCAGCCCCAGCATTTT
>NA|TRBV15|TRBJ1-4|NA
CATSRASGVTNEKLFF
TGTGCCACCAGCAGAGCATCAGGGGTAACTAATGAAAAACTGTTTTTT
>few|TRBV30|TRBJ1-6|NA
CAWMRPGANSPLHF
TGTGCCTGGATGCGCCCAGGGGCAAATTCACCCCTCCACTTT
>once|TRBV19|TRBJ1-5|NA
CASADGPYSNQPQHF
TGTGCCAGTGCTGACGGCCCGTATAGCAATCAGCCCCAGCATTTT
>few|TRBV7-9|TRBJ1-4|NA
CASSISSVNEKLFF
TGTGCCAGCAGTATTTCAAGCGTGAATGAAAAACTGTTTTTT
>NA|TRBV19|TRBJ2-7|TRBD1
CASSVTGTGCDEQYF
TGTGCCAGTAGTGTAACCGGGACAGGGTGCGACGAGCAGTACTTC
>NA|TRBV7-9|TRBJ1-5|TRBD1
CASSPRTGGQPQHF
TGTGCCAGCAGCCCGCGGACAGGGGGACAGCCCCAGCATTTT
>NA|TRBV15|TRBJ2-7|NA
CATNSGKGHDEQYF
TGTGCCACCAATAGCGGAAAAGGACATGACGAGCAGTACTTC
>NA|TRBV6-6|TRBJ2-7|NA
CASSYEGGEQYF
TGTGCCAGCAGTTACGAAGGGGGCGAGCAGTACTTC
>few|TRBV30|TRBJ1-1|TRBD1
CAWRRQGRNTEAFF
TGTGCCTGGAGGAGACAGGGGCGTAACACTGAAGCTTTCTTT
>once|TRBV7-2|TRBJ1-5|NA
CASSPRGGPNSNQPQHF
TGTGCCAGCAGCCCGAGGGGGGGCCCAAATAGCAATCAGCCCCAGCATTTT
>NA|TRBV7-3|TRBJ1-1|NA
CASSFSGGSTEAFF
TGTGCCAGCAGCTTTTCGGGGGGGAGCACTGAAGCTTTCTTT
>once|TRBV6-1|TRBJ1-5|NA
CASSDPGDSNQPQHF
TGTGCCAGCAGTGACCCAGGAGATAGCAATCAGCCCCAGCATTTT
>NA|TRBV7-6|TRBJ2-1|NA
CASSSNRANGEQFF
TGTGCCAGCAGCTCCAACAGAGCAAACGGTGAGCAGTTCTTC
>NA|TRBV6-6|TRBJ2-1|TRBD2
CASRRTSGGSEQFF
TGTGCCAGCAGACGGACTAGCGGGGGGAGTGAGCAGTTCTTC
>few|TRBV5-1|TRBJ1-2|NA
CASSFSPGKGYTF
TGCGCCAGCAGCTTCAGTCCAGGCAAAGGCTACACCTTC
>NA|TRBV5-6|TRBJ1-2|NA
CASSFRDGDYGYTF
TGTGCCAGCAGCTTCCGGGACGGGGACTATGGCTACACCTTC
>NA|TRBV30|TRBJ2-2|NA
CAFRPGGDGELFF
TGTGCCTTCAGACCGGGTGGAGACGGGGAGCTGTTTTTT
>NA|TRBV5-4|TRBJ2-7|TRBD1
CASSPAVPGQNYEQYF
TGTGCCAGCAGCCCTGCTGTCCCGGGACAGAACTACGAGCAGTACTTC
>NA|TRBV19|TRBJ2-3|NA
CASSKGGGAGTDTQYF
TGTGCCAGTAGTAAGGGAGGGGGCGCGGGCACAGATACGCAGTATTTT
>NA|TRBV30|TRBJ2-1|TRBD2
CAWSVGGRDEQFF
TGTGCCTGGAGTGTCGGAGGGAGGGATGAGCAGTTCTTC
>NA|TRBV27|TRBJ1-2|TRBD1
CASTSGTGSGGYTF
TGTGCCAGCACCTCGGGGACAGGGTCCGGTGGCTACACCTTC
>medium-sized|TRBV5-6|TRBJ1-1|NA
CASSLSGTEAFF
TGTGCCAGCAGCTTGTCGGGGACTGAAGCTTTCTTT
>few|TRBV28|TRBJ1-2|NA
CASGSGNYGYTF
TGTGCCAGCGGCTCGGGGAACTATGGCTACACCTTC
>once|TRBV27|TRBJ2-3|NA
CASSGNRATLTDTQYF
TGTGCCAGCAGTGGAAACAGGGCCACCCTCACAGATACGCAGTATTTT
>once|TRBV27|TRBJ2-7|TRBD2
CASSSWTSGREGSYEQYF
TGTGCCAGCAGTTCGTGGACTAGCGGGAGGGAAGGATCCTACGAGCAGTACTTC
>NA|TRBV9|TRBJ2-2|NA
CASSSPPTGELFF
TGTGCCAGCAGTTCTCCTCCTACCGGGGAGCTGTTTTTT
>NA|TRBV7-2|TRBJ1-6|TRBD1
CASSTEQGNNLHF
TGTGCCAGCAGCACTGAACAGGGGAATAACCTCCACTTT
>medium-sized|TRBV7-2|TRBJ2-2|NA
CASSLGAQRRELFF
TGTGCCAGCAGCTTAGGGGCTCAACGCCGGGAGCTGTTTTTT
>NA|TRBV27|TRBJ1-5|TRBD1
CASSLRTGENQPQHF
TGTGCCAGCAGTTTACGGACAGGGGAAAATCAGCCCCAGCATTTT
>once|TRBV28|TRBJ2-1|TRBD1
CASSLTGGADEQFF
TGTGCCAGCAGTCTGACAGGGGGAGCGGATGAGCAGTTCTTC
>NA|TRBV29-1|TRBJ2-1|NA
CSVSGPPEQFF
TGCAGCGTTTCCGGCCCTCCTGAGCAGTTCTTC
>once|TRBV19|TRBJ1-5|NA
CASSPGQFTQPQHF
TGTGCCAGTAGTCCAGGACAATTCACTCAGCCCCAGCATTTT
>NA|TRBV2|TRBJ2-2|TRBD2
CASSVDLAGTGELFF
TGTGCCAGCAGTGTGGATCTAGCGGGCACCGGGGAGCTGTTTTTT